This T cell receptor (beta chain) came from a study of molecular identifiers for immune sequencing clone quantification. Looking at the study overall: Replicate RNA from roughly 21,000 or 96,000 naive CD8 T cells formed five aliquots; four were sequenced.

One entry per CDR3 protein results from TCRdb running MiXCR on the PCR reads. This table holds fewer than 350,000 distinct CDR3 sequences, about 21% found once. Findings and caveats of the study: Highly expanded clone sizes could be underestimated through barcode sharing by identical TCR molecules.

This clonotype showed up many times. Antigen specificity is unknown. The source of this sequence is a human donor in good health. Some libraries in this study had Jurkat cell RNA spiked in. Material: naive CD8+ T cells from blood, with Jurkat cell RNA spiked in. Subset specified: FACS-sorted CD8+CD4-CCR7+CD45RA+ naive T cells.

CDR3 loop: CASSPPRIYNQPQHF. CDR3 sequence (DNA): TGTGCCAGTAGTCCTCCTCGGATCTACAATCAGCCCCAGCATTTT. The chain combines TRBV19 with TRBJ1-5; no clear D gene. Germline V gives CDR1 LNHDA, CDR2 SQIVND (reference sequence). This CDR3 is 15 amino acids long. V dropped 5 bases and J dropped 3 bases, with 14 bases sitting between them.